What follows are 3 T cell receptor beta chains derived from one specimen sequenced in a study of PD-1 blockade in classical Hodgkin lymphoma. TCRdb keeps only in-frame clones here, not all; method: immunoSEQ multiplex PCR. Counted here are about 20,000 clones, approximately 92% occurring once; the ten biggest clones make up less than 8.5%. Time point described: newly diagnosed, previously untreated cHL patient sample. Specimen: peripheral blood mononuclear cells (PBMCs). The source is a human donor with classical Hodgkin lymphoma.

The CDR3 is CASSIEPTGGSQHF. The CDR3 region has the DNA TGTGCCAGTAGTATAGAGCCTACGGGGGGGTCCCAGCATTTT. The chain uses TRBV19 and TRBJ1-5, with a weak D call TRBD1 (5 bases). With 0 bases removed from V and 11 bases from J, the gap between germline ends came to 14 bases. In germline, CDR1 is LNHDA, CDR2 SQIVND (reference sequence). The CDR3 spans 14 residues.

CDR3 loop: CASSKENGQGTREQYF. CDR3 sequence (DNA): TGTGCCAGCAGTAAGGAGAACGGACAGGGAACCCGCGAGCAGTACTTC. The J gene is TRBJ2-7, the V gene TRBV25-1; 8 bases are shared with TRBD1. V shed 5 bases and J 6 bases; nucleotides not matched to a gene: 15. Germline CDR1 is MGHDK and CDR2 is SYGVNS. The CDR3 has 16 residues.

The chain couples TRBV12-5 to TRBJ2-5; 9 bases map to TRBD1. The V gene's germline CDR1 is LGHNT and CDR2 FRNRAP. The J segment lost 4 bases and the V segment lost 4 bases, leaving 7 bases of the junction unmatched. This CDR3 is 15 amino acids long. CDR3 coding DNA: TGTGCTAGTGGTTACCGGGACAGGGAGAGAGAGACCCAGTACTTC. As protein: CASGYRDRERETQYF.